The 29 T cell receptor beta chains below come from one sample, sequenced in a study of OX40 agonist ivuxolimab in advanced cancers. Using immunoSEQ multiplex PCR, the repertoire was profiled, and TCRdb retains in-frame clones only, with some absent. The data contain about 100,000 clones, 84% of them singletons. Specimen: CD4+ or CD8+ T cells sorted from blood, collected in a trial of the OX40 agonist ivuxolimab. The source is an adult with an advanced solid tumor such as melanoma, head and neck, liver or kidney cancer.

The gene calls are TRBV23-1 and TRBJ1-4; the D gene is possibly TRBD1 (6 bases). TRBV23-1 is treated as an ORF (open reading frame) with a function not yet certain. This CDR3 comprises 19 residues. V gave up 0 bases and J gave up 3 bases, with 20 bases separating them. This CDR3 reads CASSQSKKLKGGSNEKLFF. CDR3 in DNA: TGCGCCAGCAGTCAATCAAAGAAATTAAAGGGGGGCTCTAATGAAAAACTGTTTTTT.

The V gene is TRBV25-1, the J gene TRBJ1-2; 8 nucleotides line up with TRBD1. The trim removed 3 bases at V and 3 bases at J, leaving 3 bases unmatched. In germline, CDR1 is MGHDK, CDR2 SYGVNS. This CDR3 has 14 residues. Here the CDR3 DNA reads TGTGCCAGCAGTGACCCGGACAGGGACTATGGCTACACCTTC. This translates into CASSDPDRDYGYTF.

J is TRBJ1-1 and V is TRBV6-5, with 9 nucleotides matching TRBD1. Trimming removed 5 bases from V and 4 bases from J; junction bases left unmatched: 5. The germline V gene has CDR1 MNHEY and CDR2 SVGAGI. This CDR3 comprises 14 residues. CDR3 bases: TGTGCCAGCAGTCAACAGGGGGCGGTCACTGAAGCTTTCTTT. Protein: CASSQQGAVTEAFF.

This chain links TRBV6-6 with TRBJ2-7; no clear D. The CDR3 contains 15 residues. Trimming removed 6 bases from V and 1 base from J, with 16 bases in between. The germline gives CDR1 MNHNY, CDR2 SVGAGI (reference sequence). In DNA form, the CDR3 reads TGTGCCAGCAGGCAAGGATTGGAAGGTTCCTACGAGCAGTACTTC. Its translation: CASRQGLEGSYEQYF.

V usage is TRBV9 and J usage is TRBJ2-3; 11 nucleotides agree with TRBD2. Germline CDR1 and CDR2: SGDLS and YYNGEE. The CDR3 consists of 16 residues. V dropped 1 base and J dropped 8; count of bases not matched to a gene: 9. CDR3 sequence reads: CASSVYPSGGYGTQYF. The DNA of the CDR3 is TGTGCCAGCAGCGTATATCCTAGCGGGGGGTACGGTACGCAGTATTTT. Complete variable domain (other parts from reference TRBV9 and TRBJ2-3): DSGVTQTPKHLITATGQRVTLRCSPRSGDLSVYWYQQSLDQGLQFLIQYYNGEERAKGNILERFSAQQFPDLHSELNLSSLELGDSALYFCASSVYPSGGYGTQYFGPGTRLTVL.

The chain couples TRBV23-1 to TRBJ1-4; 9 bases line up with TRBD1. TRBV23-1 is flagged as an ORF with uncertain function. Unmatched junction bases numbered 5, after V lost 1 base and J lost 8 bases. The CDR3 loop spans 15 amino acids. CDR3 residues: CASSQYGTGWEKLFF. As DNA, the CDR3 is TGCGCCAGCAGTCAATACGGGACAGGGTGGGAAAAACTGTTTTTT.

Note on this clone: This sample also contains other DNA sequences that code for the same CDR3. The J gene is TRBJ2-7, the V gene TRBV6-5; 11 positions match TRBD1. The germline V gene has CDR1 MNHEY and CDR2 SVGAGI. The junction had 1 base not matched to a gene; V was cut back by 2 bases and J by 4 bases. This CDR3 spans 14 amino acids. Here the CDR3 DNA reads TGTGCCAGCAGTTACGGACAGGGGGCTTACGAGCAGTACTTC. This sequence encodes CASSYGQGAYEQYF.

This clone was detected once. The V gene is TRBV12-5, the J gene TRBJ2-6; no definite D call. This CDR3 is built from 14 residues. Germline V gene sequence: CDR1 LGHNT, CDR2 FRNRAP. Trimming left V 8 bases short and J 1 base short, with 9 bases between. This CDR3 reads CASLLGSGANVLTF. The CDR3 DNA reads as TGTGCTAGTCTGTTGGGATCTGGGGCCAACGTCCTGACTTTC.

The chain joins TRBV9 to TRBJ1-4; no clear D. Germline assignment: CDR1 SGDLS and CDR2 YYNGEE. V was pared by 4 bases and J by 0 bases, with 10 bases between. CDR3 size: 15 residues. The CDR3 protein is CASSLSGATNEKLFF. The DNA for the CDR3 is TGTGCCAGCAGCCTCTCTGGGGCAACTAATGAAAAACTGTTTTTT.

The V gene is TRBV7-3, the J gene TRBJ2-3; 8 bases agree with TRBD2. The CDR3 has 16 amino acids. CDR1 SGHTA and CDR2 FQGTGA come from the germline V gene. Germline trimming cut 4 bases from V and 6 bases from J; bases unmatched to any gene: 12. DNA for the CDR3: TGTGCCAGCAGCTCCACTGCGGGGGGCGGGGCGGATACGCAGTATTTT. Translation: CASSSTAGGGADTQYF.

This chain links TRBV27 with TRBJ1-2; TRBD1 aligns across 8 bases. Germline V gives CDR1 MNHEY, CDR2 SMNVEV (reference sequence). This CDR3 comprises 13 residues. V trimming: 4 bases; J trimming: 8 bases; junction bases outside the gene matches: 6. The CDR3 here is CASSSDRGDGYTF. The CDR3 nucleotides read TGTGCCAGCAGTTCCGACAGGGGTGACGGCTACACCTTC.

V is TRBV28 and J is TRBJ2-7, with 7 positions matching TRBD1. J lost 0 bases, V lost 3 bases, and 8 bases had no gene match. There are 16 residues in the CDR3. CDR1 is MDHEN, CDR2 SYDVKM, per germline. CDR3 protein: CASSLPETGSSYEQYF. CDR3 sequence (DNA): TGTGCCAGCAGTTTGCCTGAGACAGGGAGCTCCTACGAGCAGTACTTC.

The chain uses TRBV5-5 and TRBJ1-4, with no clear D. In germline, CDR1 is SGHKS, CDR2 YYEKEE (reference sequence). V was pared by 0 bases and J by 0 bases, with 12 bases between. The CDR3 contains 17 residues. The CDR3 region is CASSLAPTSATNEKLFF. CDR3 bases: TGTGCCAGCAGCTTGGCCCCGACTAGTGCAACTAATGAAAAACTGTTTTTT.

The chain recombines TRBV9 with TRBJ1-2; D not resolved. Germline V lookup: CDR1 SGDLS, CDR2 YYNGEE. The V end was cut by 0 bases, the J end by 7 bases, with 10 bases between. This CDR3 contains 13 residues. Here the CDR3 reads CASSVEAAGGYTF. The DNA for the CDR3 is TGTGCCAGCAGCGTAGAGGCAGCTGGTGGCTACACCTTC. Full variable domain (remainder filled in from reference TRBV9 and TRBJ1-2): DSGVTQTPKHLITATGQRVTLRCSPRSGDLSVYWYQQSLDQGLQFLIQYYNGEERAKGNILERFSAQQFPDLHSELNLSSLELGDSALYFCASSVEAAGGYTFGSGTRLTVV.

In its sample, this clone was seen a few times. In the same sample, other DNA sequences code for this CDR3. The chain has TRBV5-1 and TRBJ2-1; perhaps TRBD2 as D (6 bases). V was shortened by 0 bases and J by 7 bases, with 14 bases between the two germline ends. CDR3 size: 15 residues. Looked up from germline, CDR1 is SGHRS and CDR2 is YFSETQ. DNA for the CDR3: TGCGCCAGCAGCTTGGCGGGGACTGGAGGGAATGAGCAGTTCTTC. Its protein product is CASSLAGTGGNEQFF.

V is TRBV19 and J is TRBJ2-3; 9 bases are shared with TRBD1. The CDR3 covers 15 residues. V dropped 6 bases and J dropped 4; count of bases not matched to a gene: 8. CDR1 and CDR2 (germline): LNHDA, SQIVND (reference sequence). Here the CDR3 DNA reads TGTGCCAGTAGCAGGACAGGGGTCGGTTCAGATACGCAGTATTTT. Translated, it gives CASSRTGVGSDTQYF. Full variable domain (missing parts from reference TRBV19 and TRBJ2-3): DGGITQSPKYLFRKEGQNVTLSCEQNLNHDAMYWYRQDPGQGLRLIYYSQIVNDFQKGDIAEGYSVSREKKESFPLTVTSAQKNPTAFYLCASSRTGVGSDTQYFGPGTRLTVL.

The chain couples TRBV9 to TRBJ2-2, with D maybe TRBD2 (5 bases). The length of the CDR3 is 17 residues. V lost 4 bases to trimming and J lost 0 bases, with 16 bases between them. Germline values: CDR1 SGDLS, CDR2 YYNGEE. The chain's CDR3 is CASSLAGRSANTGELFF. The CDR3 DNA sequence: TGTGCCAGCAGCCTAGCAGGAAGGAGTGCGAACACCGGGGAGCTGTTTTTT.

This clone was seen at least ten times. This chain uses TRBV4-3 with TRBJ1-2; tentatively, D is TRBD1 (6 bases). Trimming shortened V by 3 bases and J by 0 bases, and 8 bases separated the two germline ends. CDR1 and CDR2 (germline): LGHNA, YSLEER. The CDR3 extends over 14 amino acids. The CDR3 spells CASSQTGANYGYTF. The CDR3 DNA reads TGCGCCAGCAGCCAGACAGGTGCTAACTATGGCTACACCTTC.

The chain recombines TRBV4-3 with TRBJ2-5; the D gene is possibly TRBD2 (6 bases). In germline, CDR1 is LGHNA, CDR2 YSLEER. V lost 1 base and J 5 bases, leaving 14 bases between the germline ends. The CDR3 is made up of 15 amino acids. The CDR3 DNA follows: TGCGCCAGCAGCCAAGTACGTGGGGGGTGGGAGACCCAGTACTTC. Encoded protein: CASSQVRGGWETQYF.

The CDR3 protein is CASTLYGEQYF. In nucleotides, the CDR3 is TGTGCCAGCACCCTATATGGGGAGCAGTACTTC. J is TRBJ2-7 and V is TRBV2; D gene uncertain. Trimming removed 7 bases from V and 7 bases from J, with 11 bases in between. In germline, CDR1 is SNHLY, CDR2 FYNNEI. This CDR3 is 11 amino acids long.

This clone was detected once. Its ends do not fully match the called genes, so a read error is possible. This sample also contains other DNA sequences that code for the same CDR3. The CDR3 nucleotides read TGTGCTAGCAGTGGTGCCGCGACAGGGATGAACACTGAAGCTTTCTTT. Residues: CASSGAATGMNTEAFF. This sequence joins TRBV6-1 and TRBJ1-1; 7 positions match TRBD1. Germline V CDR1 and CDR2: MNHNS, SASEGT. The CDR3 extends over 16 amino acids.

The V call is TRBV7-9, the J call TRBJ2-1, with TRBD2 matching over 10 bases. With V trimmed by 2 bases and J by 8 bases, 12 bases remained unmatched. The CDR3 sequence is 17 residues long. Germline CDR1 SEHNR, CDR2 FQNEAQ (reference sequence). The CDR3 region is CASSLMEQLAGRDEQFF. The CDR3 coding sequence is TGTGCCAGCAGCTTAATGGAACAACTAGCGGGAAGGGATGAGCAGTTCTTC.

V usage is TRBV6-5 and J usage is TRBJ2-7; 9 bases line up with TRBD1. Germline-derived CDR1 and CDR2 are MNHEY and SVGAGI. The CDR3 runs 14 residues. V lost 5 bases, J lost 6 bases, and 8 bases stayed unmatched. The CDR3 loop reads CASSDWTGDREQYF. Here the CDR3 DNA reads TGTGCCAGCAGTGACTGGACAGGGGACCGCGAGCAGTACTTC.

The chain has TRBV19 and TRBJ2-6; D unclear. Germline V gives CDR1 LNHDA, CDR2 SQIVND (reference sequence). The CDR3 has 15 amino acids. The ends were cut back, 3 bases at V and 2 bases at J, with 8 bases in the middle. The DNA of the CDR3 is TGTGCCAGTAGTATTCCGGATACTGGGGCCAACGTCCTGACTTTC. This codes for CASSIPDTGANVLTF.

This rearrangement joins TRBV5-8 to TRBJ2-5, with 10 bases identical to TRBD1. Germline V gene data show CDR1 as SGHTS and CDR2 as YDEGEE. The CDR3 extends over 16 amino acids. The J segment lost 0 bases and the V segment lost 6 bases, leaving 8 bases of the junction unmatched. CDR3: CASTLTGTGDQETQYF. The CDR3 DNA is TGTGCCAGCACCCTCACCGGGACAGGGGACCAAGAGACCCAGTACTTC.

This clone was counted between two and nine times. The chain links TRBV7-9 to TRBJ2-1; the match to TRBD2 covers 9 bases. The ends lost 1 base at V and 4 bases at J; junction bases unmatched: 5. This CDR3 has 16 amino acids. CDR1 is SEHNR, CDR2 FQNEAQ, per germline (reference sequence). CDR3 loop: CASSLEGAGGYNEQFF. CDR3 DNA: TGTGCCAGCAGCTTAGAAGGCGCGGGGGGGTACAATGAGCAGTTCTTC. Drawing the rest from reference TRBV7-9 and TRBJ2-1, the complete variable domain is DTGVSQNPRHKITKRGQNVTFRCDPISEHNRLYWYRQTLGQGPEFLTYFQNEAQLEKSRLLSDRFSAERPKGSFSTLEIQRTEQGDSAMYLCASSLEGAGGYNEQFFGPGTRLTVL.

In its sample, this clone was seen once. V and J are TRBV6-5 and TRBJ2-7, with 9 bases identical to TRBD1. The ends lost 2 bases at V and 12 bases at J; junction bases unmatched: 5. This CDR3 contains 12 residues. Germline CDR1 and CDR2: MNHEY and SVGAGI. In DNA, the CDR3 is TGTGCCAGCAGTTACAGGACAGGGGAGTGGTACTTC. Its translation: CASSYRTGEWYF.

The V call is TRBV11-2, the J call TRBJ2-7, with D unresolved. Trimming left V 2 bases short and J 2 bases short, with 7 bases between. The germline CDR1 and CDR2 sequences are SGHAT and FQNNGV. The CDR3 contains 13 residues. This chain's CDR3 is CASSLTIAYEQYF. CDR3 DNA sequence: TGTGCCAGCAGCTTAACTATAGCCTACGAGCAGTACTTC.

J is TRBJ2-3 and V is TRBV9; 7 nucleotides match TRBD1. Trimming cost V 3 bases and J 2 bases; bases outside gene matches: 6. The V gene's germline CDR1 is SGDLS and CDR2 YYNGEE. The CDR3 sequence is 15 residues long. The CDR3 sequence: CASSATGTDTDTQYF. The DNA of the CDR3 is TGTGCCAGCAGCGCGACCGGGACAGACACAGATACGCAGTATTTT.